The 30 T cell receptor beta chains given below trace back to one sample, sequenced in a study of EBV T-cell therapy then PD-1 blockade in nasopharyngeal carcinoma. Specified treatment: AdE1-LMPpoly-expanded autologous EBV-specific T-cell therapy followed by anti-PD-1 nivolumab. Their antigen targets remain unknown. This table comes from immunoSEQ multiplex PCR, and its TCRdb copy is limited to in-frame clones, with some not included. This sample has under 20,000 clones, with approximately 88% found just once. This specimen consisted of CD8+ T cells from blood, obtained between days 30 and 35 from a patient whose treatment included autologous EBV-specific T cells and nivolumab. The receptors originated from a man between 35 and 55 years old with nasopharyngeal carcinoma.

V and J are TRBV5-6 and TRBJ1-4, with 7 bases identical to TRBD1. J lost 7 bases, V lost 0 bases, and 6 bases had no gene match. This CDR3 has 15 residues. Germline CDR1 reads SGHDT; CDR2 reads YYEEEE. DNA of the CDR3: TGTGCCAGCAGCTTGGGGACAGGATACGGTGAAAAACTGTTTTTT. Translated: CASSLGTGYGEKLFF.

This sequence joins TRBV5-1 and TRBJ2-7; D is perhaps TRBD1 (5 bases). The V end was cut by 4 bases, the J end by 2 bases, with 13 bases between. Germline assignment: CDR1 SGHRS and CDR2 YFSETQ. The CDR3 is 14 amino acids. CDR3 DNA: TGCGCCAGCAGCCCGGGCAAGGGGCCCTACGAGCAGTACTTC. This sequence encodes CASSPGKGPYEQYF.

V is TRBV19 and J is TRBJ1-1; D gene uncertain. Germline-derived CDR1 and CDR2 are LNHDA and SQIVND (reference sequence). The CDR3 length is 16 residues. V lost 0 bases, J lost 6 bases, and 17 bases lay in between. CDR3 nucleotide sequence: TGTGCCAGTAGTATAGATTTGGTAGGAGAGGGATCTGAAGCTTTCTTT. Translated, it gives CASSIDLVGEGSEAFF.

The V and J genes are TRBV4-3 and TRBJ1-2; maybe TRBD1 (5 bases). Germline-derived CDR1 and CDR2 are LGHNA and YSLEER. There are 15 residues in the CDR3. Trimming took 0 bases from V and 4 from J, leaving 12 bases between them. DNA of the CDR3: TGCGCCAGCAGCCAAGATCGGGCAGGGCCCTATGGCTACACCTTC. This encodes CASSQDRAGPYGYTF.

The chain employs TRBV28 and TRBJ2-5, with D possibly being TRBD2 (6 bases). CDR3 length: 11 residues. Looked up from germline, CDR1 is MDHEN and CDR2 is SYDVKM. V was clipped by 7 bases and J by 5 bases, with 8 bases between them. Here the CDR3 reads CASTSGETQYF. CDR3 nucleotides: TGTGCCAGCACAAGCGGGGAGACCCAGTACTTC.

Note on this clone: This sample also contains other DNA sequences that code for the same CDR3. The rearrangement joins TRBV7-9 to TRBJ2-7; D ambiguous. CDR3 size: 12 residues. V lost 5 bases and J 4 bases, leaving 9 bases between the germline ends. Looked up from germline, CDR1 is SEHNR and CDR2 is FQNEAQ (reference sequence). The CDR3 nucleotides read TGTGCCAGCAGCCCCCTAGGGTACGAGCAGTACTTC. This encodes CASSPLGYEQYF.

The chain is built from TRBV2 and TRBJ2-7; perhaps TRBD1 as D (6 bases). The CDR3 has 17 residues. Germline CDR1 is SNHLY and CDR2 is FYNNEI. V gave up 0 bases and J gave up 0 bases, with 15 bases separating them. The CDR3 region has the DNA TGTGCCAGCAGTGAAGCGCGGACAGCCATCCTCTCCTACGAGCAGTACTTC. Translating it yields CASSEARTAILSYEQYF.

This chain joins TRBV6-1 and TRBJ1-1; D remains unclear. The V gene's germline CDR1 is MNHNS and CDR2 SASEGT. There are 15 residues in the CDR3. Trimming stripped 0 bases from V and 4 bases from J, with 12 bases between. CDR3 amino acids: CASSEADSGLTEAFF. The CDR3 bases are TGTGCCAGCAGTGAAGCGGACTCCGGACTCACTGAAGCTTTCTTT.

The rearrangement joins TRBV15 to TRBJ2-7; perhaps TRBD2 as D (7 bases). The CDR3 covers 14 residues. Germline CDR1 reads LNHNV; CDR2 reads YYDKDF (reference sequence). Trimming removed 4 bases from V and 5 bases from J, with 15 bases in between. CDR3 bases: TGTGCCACCAGCATCAGCAGGGGAGGGAACGAGCAGTACTTC. This codes for CATSISRGGNEQYF. Full variable domain (remainder filled in from reference TRBV15 and TRBJ2-7): DAMVIQNPRYQVTQFGKPVTLSCSQTLNHNVMYWYQQKSSQAPKLLFHYYDKDFNNEADTPDNFQSRRPNTSFCFLDIRSPGLGDTAMYLCATSISRGGNEQYFGPGTRLTVT.

The chain carries TRBV9 and TRBJ2-1; 12 bases line up with TRBD2. CDR3 length equals 15 residues. The germline gives CDR1 SGDLS, CDR2 YYNGEE. With 5 bases clipped from V and 5 bases from J, the junction kept 5 bases outside the gene matches. Written as DNA, the CDR3 is TGTGCCAGCAGTTCTAGCGGGGGGGCAAACAATGAGCAGTTCTTC. Its protein is CASSSSGGANNEQFF.

On this clone: Distinct nucleotide sequences in the sample also encode this CDR3. The rearrangement joins TRBV9 to TRBJ1-2; possible D gene TRBD1, 5 bases. The CDR3 covers 13 residues. V lost 0 bases to trimming and J lost 3 bases, with 6 bases between them. Germline CDR1 is SGDLS and CDR2 is YYNGEE. CDR3 amino acids: CASSVGGDYGYTF. CDR3 DNA sequence: TGTGCCAGCAGCGTAGGGGGGGACTATGGCTACACCTTC.

The V and J genes are TRBV3-1 (or the pseudogene TRBV3-2) and TRBJ2-7; tentatively, D is TRBD1 (5 bases). Germline values: CDR1 LGHDT, CDR2 YNNKEL (reference sequence). The CDR3 is 13 residues long. V lost 3 bases and J lost 6, with 12 bases in between. The CDR3 DNA reads TGTGCCAGCAGCCACCTAGACAGTATCGAGCAGTACTTC. This sequence encodes CASSHLDSIEQYF.

V gene TRBV5-4 combines with J gene TRBJ2-7; 9 nucleotides agree with TRBD1. The CDR3 length is 15 residues. Germline lookup yields CDR1 SGHNT and CDR2 YYREEE (reference sequence). J was trimmed by 2 bases and V by 3 bases; bases with no gene match: 6. CDR3 loop: CASSSPGQGTYEQYF. The CDR3 DNA sequence: TGTGCCAGCAGCTCACCGGGACAGGGTACCTACGAGCAGTACTTC.

This clone was counted between two and nine times. The chain recombines TRBV6-2 or TRBV6-3 with TRBJ2-6, with no clear D. V lost 5 bases and J lost 4, with 9 bases in between. Germline loops: CDR1 MNHEY, CDR2 SVGEGT. There are 14 residues in the CDR3. Here the CDR3 DNA reads TGTGCCAGCAGTCCAAACTTAGGGGCCAACGTCCTGACTTTC. Residues: CASSPNLGANVLTF.

The chain employs TRBV7-9 and TRBJ1-2; no clear D gene. This CDR3 spans 17 amino acids. Germline V gene data show CDR1 as SEHNR and CDR2 as FQNEAQ (reference sequence). V lost 5 bases and J lost 8, with 27 bases in between. The chain's CDR3 is CASSPRGGVPPRRGYTF. In DNA form, the CDR3 reads TGTGCCAGCAGCCCCCGGGGAGGCGTCCCCCCGCGGAGGGGCTACACCTTC.

The chain uses TRBV9 and TRBJ1-2, with D perhaps TRBD1 (6 bases). V shed 3 bases and J shed 3 bases, with 15 bases lying between them. The CDR3 extends over 15 amino acids. The V gene's germline CDR1 is SGDLS and CDR2 YYNGEE. CDR3 loop: CASSGGGGGYYGYTF. For the CDR3, the DNA is TGTGCCAGCAGCGGAGGGGGAGGGGGATACTATGGCTACACCTTC.

This clone showed up just a few times. The chain is built from TRBV4-3 and TRBJ2-7; possible D gene TRBD2, 6 bases. The CDR3 loop spans 14 amino acids. Germline assignment: CDR1 LGHNA and CDR2 YSLEER. The V end was cut by 2 bases, the J end by 3 bases, with 11 bases between. The CDR3 bases are TGCGCCAGCAGCCAACTGGGGGGAGACTACGAGCAGTACTTC. This translates into CASSQLGGDYEQYF.

The chain links TRBV29-1 to TRBJ2-7; D may be TRBD1 (6 bases). Germline V gene sequence: CDR1 SQVTM, CDR2 ANQGSEA. This CDR3 is 16 amino acids long. Trimming removed 1 base at V and 3 bases at J, with 19 bases between. CDR3 protein: CSVEGRGPSHYYEQYF. For the CDR3, the DNA is TGCAGCGTTGAAGGCAGGGGCCCCTCCCATTACTACGAGCAGTACTTC.

This chain joins TRBV6-5 and TRBJ2-7, with 11 bases lining up with TRBD2. J lost 4 bases, V lost 2 bases, and 1 base had no gene match. Germline V gene sequence: CDR1 MNHEY, CDR2 SVGAGI. This CDR3 has 14 residues. CDR3 sequence reads: CASSYTSGGYEQYF. CDR3 in DNA: TGTGCCAGCAGTTACACTAGCGGGGGTTACGAGCAGTACTTC.

This clone was recorded only once. This chain joins TRBV24-1 and TRBJ2-5; no firm D call. Trimming pared 12 bases from V and 1 base from J, leaving 17 bases between. CDR3 length: 14 amino acids. Germline CDR1 and CDR2: KGHDR and SFDVKD. This chain's CDR3 is CALGFGSTQETQYF. The CDR3 DNA is TGTGCCCTCGGGTTCGGCAGCACCCAAGAGACCCAGTACTTC.

The J gene is TRBJ1-1, the V gene TRBV7-9; D uncertain. Trimming cost V 5 bases and J 4 bases, with 17 bases left between them. This CDR3 is 15 amino acids long. In germline, CDR1 is SEHNR, CDR2 FQNEAQ (reference sequence). CDR3 sequence: CASSTHRFGTTEAFF. Written as DNA, the CDR3 is TGTGCCAGCAGCACCCACAGATTTGGCACCACTGAAGCTTTCTTT.

The CDR3 DNA reads TGTGCCACCAGTGACAGTGACAGGACCTACGAGCAGTACTTC. This codes for CATSDSDRTYEQYF. The rearrangement uses TRBV24-1 and TRBJ2-7, with a tentative D call TRBD1 (6 bases). The CDR3 is 14 amino acids. Trimming took off 4 bases at V and 2 bases at J, with 11 bases between the two ends. Germline loops: CDR1 KGHDR, CDR2 SFDVKD.

This chain joins TRBV4-3 and TRBJ1-4; 8 bases are a match to TRBD1. Trimming cost V 2 bases and J 9 bases; bases outside gene matches: 5. Per the germline V gene, CDR1 is LGHNA and CDR2 is YSLEER. CDR3 length: 14 residues. In nucleotides, the CDR3 is TGCGCCAGCAGCCAACGACGGACAGGGCAAAAACTGTTTTTT. Translating it yields CASSQRRTGQKLFF.

The V and J genes are TRBV11-3 and TRBJ2-1; unclear D gene. Germline V lookup: CDR1 SGHNT, CDR2 YENEEA. Trimming cost V 3 bases and J 2 bases, with 11 bases left between them. The CDR3 loop spans 15 amino acids. The CDR3 spells CASSLVGGPYNEQFF. The CDR3 nucleotides read TGTGCCAGCAGCTTGGTCGGTGGCCCCTACAATGAGCAGTTCTTC.

V and J are TRBV7-9 and TRBJ2-1; no clear D. The CDR3 consists of 14 residues. The V gene lost 3 bases and the J gene lost 2 bases, with 8 bases spanning the gap. Looked up from germline, CDR1 is SEHNR and CDR2 is FQNEAQ (reference sequence). For the CDR3, the DNA is TGTGCCAGCAGCTTCGGTGGAACCTACAATGAGCAGTTCTTC. Its translation is CASSFGGTYNEQFF.

The chain links TRBV5-6 to TRBJ2-1; 7 nucleotides line up with TRBD2. The trim removed 4 bases at V and 5 bases at J, leaving 12 bases unmatched. CDR1 is SGHDT and CDR2 is YYEEEE in the germline V gene. There are 16 residues in the CDR3. CDR3 residues: CASSMKGEGLNNEQFF. DNA of the CDR3: TGTGCCAGCAGCATGAAAGGGGAGGGGCTGAACAATGAGCAGTTCTTC.

Only a few counts were recorded for this clone. V usage is TRBV6-4 and J usage is TRBJ2-7; D possibly corresponds to TRBD1 (5 bases). V lost 0 bases and J lost 6, with 9 bases in between. CDR1 is MRHNA and CDR2 is SNTAGT in the germline V gene. The CDR3 totals 13 residues. CDR3 sequence: CASSDSEGAEQYF. The CDR3, as DNA: TGTGCCAGCAGTGACTCTGAAGGGGCCGAGCAGTACTTC.

The chain employs TRBV7-6 and TRBJ1-1; possible D gene TRBD1, 5 bases. Trimming stripped 5 bases from V and 1 base from J, with 8 bases between. CDR1 is SGHVS, CDR2 FNYEAQ, per germline. The CDR3 has 13 amino acids. The CDR3 DNA reads TGTGCCAGCAGCCGTACAGGGAACACTGAAGCTTTCTTT. This sequence encodes CASSRTGNTEAFF.

This rearrangement joins TRBV7-8 to TRBJ1-5; D uncertain. From germline, CDR1 is SGHVS and CDR2 FQNEAQ. With 7 bases removed from V and 1 base from J, the gap between germline ends came to 11 bases. The CDR3 extends over 14 amino acids. As DNA, the CDR3 is TGTGCCAGCACACTTTGGTTAAGCAATCAGCCCCAGCATTTT. It translates to CASTLWLSNQPQHF. Full variable domain (missing parts from reference TRBV7-8 and TRBJ1-5): GAGVSQSPRYKVAKRGQDVALRCDPISGHVSLFWYQQALGQGPEFLTYFQNEAQLDKSGLPSDRFFAERPEGSVSTLKIQRTQQEDSAVYLCASTLWLSNQPQHFGDGTRLSIL.

The genes are TRBV29-1 and TRBJ2-5, with D maybe TRBD2 (5 bases). Between the trimmed V and J ends, which lost 4 bases and 5 bases, there was a span of 11 bases. The CDR3 contains 12 residues. Germline CDR1 is SQVTM and CDR2 is ANQGSEA. CDR3 loop: CSVGGPGETQYF. The DNA for the CDR3 is TGCAGCGTTGGCGGGCCCGGGGAGACCCAGTACTTC.